This T cell receptor (beta chain) was recovered during a study of OX40 agonist ivuxolimab in advanced cancers. Study-level background: Among those treated, three patients had partial responses, one with hepatocellular carcinoma and two with cutaneous melanoma.

This clone was found a few times. Generated by immunoSEQ multiplex PCR, the TCRdb table keeps only in-frame clones and is missing some. The sample includes 50,000 to 80,000 clones, more than 85% seen only once; the top ten take roughly 0.45%. CDR3 length: 13 amino acids. Germline CDR1 and CDR2: LNHDA and SQIVND (reference sequence). The V gene lost 6 bases and the J gene lost 1 base, with 9 bases spanning the gap. This chain links TRBV19 with TRBJ1-1; TRBD1 might be the D (6 bases). The sequence was obtained from an adult with an advanced solid tumor such as melanoma, head and neck, liver or kidney cancer. Sequencing was performed on CD4+ or CD8+ T cells sorted from blood, taken in a trial of the OX40 agonist ivuxolimab. The DNA of the CDR3 is TGTGCCAGTAGCAGGGGCCAGAACACTGAAGCTTTCTTT. Amino acid sequence: CASSRGQNTEAFF.